Listed here is a single TCR beta chain. Its target is not known. There were TCR beta CDR3 regions amplified from RNA transcripts. First-round RT-PCR of the TCR CDR3 relied on the HTBI primer set. From the multiplex PCR reads, TCRdb called clonotypes with MiXCR, one entry per CDR3 protein. Counted here are 750,000 to 900,000 distinct CDR3 sequences, 38% occurring once; the ten biggest clones make up approximately 8.7%. V lost 4 bases and J lost 0, with 13 bases in between. The germline V gene has CDR1 SGHRS and CDR2 YFSETQ. The CDR3 runs to 15 residues. The sample comes from a study of T cells in Graves' hyperthyroidism and ophthalmopathy. Whole-study results and caveats: Model predictions of ophthalmopathy came a median approximately seven months before onset.

Graves' hyperthyroidism showing no ophthalmopathy progression within 18 months was considered stable. Diagnoses were made from clinical symptoms, serum measures (thyroxine and TRAb), thyroid ultrasound and orbital computed tomography. The clonotype comes from a man between 18 and 35 years old with Graves' hyperthyroidism. The chain couples TRBV5-1 to TRBJ2-5, with a possible D match to TRBD2 (6 bases). Sequences were obtained from blood. In DNA form, the CDR3 reads TGCGCCAGCAGCGAGGAGGGATTGTACCAAGAGACCCAGTACTTC. Encoded protein: CASSEEGLYQETQYF. The entire variable domain, with the rest obtained from reference TRBV5-1 and TRBJ2-5, is as follows: KAGVTQTPRYLIKTRGQQVTLSCSPISGHRSVSWYQQTPGQGLQFLFEYFSETQRNKGNFPGRFSGRQFSNSRSEMNVSTLELGDSALYLCASSEEGLYQETQYFGPGTRLLVL.